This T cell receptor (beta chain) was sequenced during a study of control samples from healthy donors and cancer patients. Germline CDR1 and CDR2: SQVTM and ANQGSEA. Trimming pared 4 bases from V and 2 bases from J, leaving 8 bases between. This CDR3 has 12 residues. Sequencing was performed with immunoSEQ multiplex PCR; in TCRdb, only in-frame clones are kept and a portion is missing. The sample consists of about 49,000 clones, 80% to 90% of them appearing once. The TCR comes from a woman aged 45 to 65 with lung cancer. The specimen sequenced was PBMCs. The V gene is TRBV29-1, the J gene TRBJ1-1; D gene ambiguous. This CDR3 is CSVVLLNTEAFF. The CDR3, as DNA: TGCAGCGTTGTACTACTAAACACTGAAGCTTTCTTT.